Sequencing of this T cell receptor (beta chain) was carried out in a study of cytomegalovirus exposure and HLA in healthy donors. Study-wide results and caveats: Follow-up analysis found HLA locus-dependent TCR association rates, highest for DRB1 and lowest for HLA-C. A later analysis appeared to link common viral pathogens to several of the most significant clusters.

PCR involved 60 Vbeta and 13 Jbeta primers. Generated by immunoSEQ multiplex PCR, the TCRdb table keeps only in-frame clones and is missing some. The sample lists about 130,000 clones, approximately 80% occurring once. Concerning this clone itself: What it recognizes is unknown.

The TCR originated in a man aged 45-65 years in good health and CMV-seronegative. Sequenced material: PBMCs.

CDR3 region: CASSQGLAGVGTGELFF. Here the CDR3 DNA reads TGTGCCAGCAGCCAGGGACTAGCGGGAGTCGGTACCGGGGAGCTGTTTTTT. The J gene is TRBJ2-2, the V gene TRBV11-3; 14 bases are shared with TRBD2. The V gene's germline CDR1 is SGHNT and CDR2 YENEEA. V lost 5 bases, J lost 5 bases, and 7 bases stayed unmatched. The CDR3 loop spans 17 amino acids.